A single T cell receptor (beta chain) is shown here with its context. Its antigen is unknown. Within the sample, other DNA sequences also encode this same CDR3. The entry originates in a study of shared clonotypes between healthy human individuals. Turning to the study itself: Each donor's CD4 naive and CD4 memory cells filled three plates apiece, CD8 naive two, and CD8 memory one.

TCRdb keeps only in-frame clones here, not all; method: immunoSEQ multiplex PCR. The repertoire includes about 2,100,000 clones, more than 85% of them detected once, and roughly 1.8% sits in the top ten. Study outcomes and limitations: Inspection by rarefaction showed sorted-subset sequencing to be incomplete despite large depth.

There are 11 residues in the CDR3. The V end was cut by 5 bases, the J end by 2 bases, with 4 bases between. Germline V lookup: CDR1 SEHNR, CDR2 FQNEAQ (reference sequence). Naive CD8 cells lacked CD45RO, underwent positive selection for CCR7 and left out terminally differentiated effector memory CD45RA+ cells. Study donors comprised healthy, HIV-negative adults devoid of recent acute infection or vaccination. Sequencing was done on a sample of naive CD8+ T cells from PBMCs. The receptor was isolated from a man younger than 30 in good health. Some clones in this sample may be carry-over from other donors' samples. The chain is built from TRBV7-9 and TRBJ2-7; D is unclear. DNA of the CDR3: TGTGCCAGCAGCCGGACCTACGAGCAGTACTTC. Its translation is CASSRTYEQYF.